These 8 T cell receptor beta chains originate from one sample sequenced in a study of Graves' ophthalmopathy and Graves' hyperthyroidism. RNA transcripts yielded amplified TCR beta CDR3 regions. In the first round, RT-PCR was carried out with HTBI primers, and a multiplex PCR formed the second round. TCRdb ran MiXCR on the multiplex PCR reads and lists one entry per CDR3 protein. This sample has approximately 460,000 distinct CDR3 sequences; under 15% occur once, and the top ten carry approximately 9.8%. The source material was blood. The receptors come from a woman in her twenties or thirties with Graves' ophthalmopathy.

This clonotype was recorded many times. DNA for the CDR3: TGTGCCAGCAGTTACCGGACGCATAAGAACACTGAAGCTTTCTTT. This translates into CASSYRTHKNTEAFF. The rearrangement links TRBV6-5 to TRBJ1-1; D remains unclear. The CDR3 consists of 15 residues. Germline V CDR1 and CDR2: MNHEY, SVGAGI. The V end was cut by 2 bases, the J end by 1 base, with 11 bases between.

This clonotype was counted many times. The chain is built from TRBV24-1 and TRBJ1-5; the D is unclear. CDR3 length equals 13 residues. Between the trimmed V and J ends, which lost 5 bases and 6 bases, there was a span of 10 bases. The germline V gene encodes CDR1 KGHDR and CDR2 SFDVKD. This CDR3 is CATSVLWIQPQHF. CDR3 bases: TGTGCCACCAGTGTCCTGTGGATTCAGCCCCAGCATTTT.

This clonotype came up many times. CDR3 sequence (DNA): TGTGCCAGCAGTTCGGCAGAGCTTAACACTGAAGCTTTCTTT. Translating it yields CASSSAELNTEAFF. The gene calls are TRBV27 and TRBJ1-1, with D uncertain. Germline-derived CDR1 and CDR2 are MNHEY and SMNVEV (reference sequence). This CDR3 has 14 residues. Trimming removed 4 bases at V and 2 bases at J, with 11 bases between.

This clonotype was detected ten times or more. The chain links TRBV27 to TRBJ2-7, with D maybe TRBD2 (5 bases). The length of the CDR3 is 12 residues. V was pared by 5 bases and J by 5 bases, with 10 bases between. CDR1 MNHEY and CDR2 SMNVEV come from the germline V gene (reference sequence). As DNA, the CDR3 is TGTGCCAGCAGTCGGAACGGGGACGAGCAGTACTTC. Its translation: CASSRNGDEQYF.

This clonotype was observed a handful of times. The chain carries TRBV6-1 and TRBJ1-1, with D uncertain. There are 13 residues in the CDR3. Germline-derived CDR1 and CDR2 are MNHNS and SASEGT. Trimming left V 3 bases short and J 3 bases short, with 8 bases between. The CDR3 protein is CASSEGTDTEAFF. The DNA for the CDR3 is TGTGCCAGCAGTGAGGGTACGGACACTGAAGCTTTCTTT.

This clonotype was observed at least ten times. This chain joins TRBV27 and TRBJ1-2; tentative D call: TRBD1 (5 bases). The CDR3 length is 15 residues. Germline values: CDR1 MNHEY, CDR2 SMNVEV (reference sequence). V was clipped by 9 bases and J by 4 bases, with 21 bases between them. This CDR3 is CASRGVAGAIYGYTF. The CDR3 nucleotides are TGTGCCAGTAGAGGGGTGGCAGGAGCTATCTATGGCTACACCTTC.

This clonotype was recorded many times. The rearrangement uses TRBV6-2 or TRBV6-3 and TRBJ2-7; possible D gene TRBD2, 5 bases. The CDR3 is 14 amino acids. Germline V lookup: CDR1 MNHEY, CDR2 SVGEGT. Trimming stripped 2 bases from V and 4 bases from J, with 12 bases between. CDR3 amino acids: CASSYGWETYEQYF. CDR3 in DNA: TGTGCCAGCAGTTACGGGTGGGAGACATACGAGCAGTACTTC.

About this clonotype: Sequence at one end of the junction differs from germline and may be a read error. The gene calls are TRBV28 and TRBJ1-6; tentative D call: TRBD1 (5 bases). CDR1 MDHEN and CDR2 SYDVKM come from the germline V gene. The length of the CDR3 is 17 residues. The CDR3 loop reads CASSLFWSRDPHSPPHF. The DNA for the CDR3 is TGTGCCAGCAGTTTATTCTGGAGCCGGGACCCCCATTCACCCCCCCACTTT.